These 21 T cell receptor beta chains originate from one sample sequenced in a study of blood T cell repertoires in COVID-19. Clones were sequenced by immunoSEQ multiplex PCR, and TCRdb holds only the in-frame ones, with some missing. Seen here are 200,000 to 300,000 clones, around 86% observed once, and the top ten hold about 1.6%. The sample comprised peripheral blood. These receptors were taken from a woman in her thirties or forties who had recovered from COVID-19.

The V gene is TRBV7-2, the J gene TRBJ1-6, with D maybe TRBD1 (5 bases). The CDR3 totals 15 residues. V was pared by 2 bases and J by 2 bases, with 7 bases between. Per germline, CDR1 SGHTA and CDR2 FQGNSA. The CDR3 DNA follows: TGTGCCAGCAGCTTACAGGGCACCTATAATTCACCCCTCCACTTT. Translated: CASSLQGTYNSPLHF.

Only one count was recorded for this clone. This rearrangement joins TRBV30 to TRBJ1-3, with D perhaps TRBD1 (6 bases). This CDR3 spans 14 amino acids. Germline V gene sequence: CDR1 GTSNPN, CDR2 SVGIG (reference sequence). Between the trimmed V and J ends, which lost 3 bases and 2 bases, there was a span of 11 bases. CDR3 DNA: TGTGCCTGGAGCAGAGGGGGACCTGGAAACACCATATATTTT. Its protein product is CAWSRGGPGNTIYF.

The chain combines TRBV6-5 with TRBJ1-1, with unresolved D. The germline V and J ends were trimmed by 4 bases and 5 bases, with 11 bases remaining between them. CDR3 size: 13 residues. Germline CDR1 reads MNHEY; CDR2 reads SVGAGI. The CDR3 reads CASSSTRGTEAFF. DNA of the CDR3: TGTGCCAGCAGTTCCACAAGAGGGACTGAAGCTTTCTTT.

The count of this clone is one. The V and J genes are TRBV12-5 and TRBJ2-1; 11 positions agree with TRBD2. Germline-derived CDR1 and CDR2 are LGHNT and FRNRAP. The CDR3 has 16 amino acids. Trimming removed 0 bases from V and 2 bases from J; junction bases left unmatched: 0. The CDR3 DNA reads TGTGCTAGTGGTTTGGTACTAGCGGGGGCCTACAATGAGCAGTTCTTC. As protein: CASGLVLAGAYNEQFF.

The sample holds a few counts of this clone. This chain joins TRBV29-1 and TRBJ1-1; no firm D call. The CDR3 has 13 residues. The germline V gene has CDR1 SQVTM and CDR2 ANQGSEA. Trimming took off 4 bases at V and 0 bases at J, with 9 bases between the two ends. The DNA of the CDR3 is TGCAGCGTTGTGACTCTTTTGAACACTGAAGCTTTCTTT. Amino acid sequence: CSVVTLLNTEAFF.

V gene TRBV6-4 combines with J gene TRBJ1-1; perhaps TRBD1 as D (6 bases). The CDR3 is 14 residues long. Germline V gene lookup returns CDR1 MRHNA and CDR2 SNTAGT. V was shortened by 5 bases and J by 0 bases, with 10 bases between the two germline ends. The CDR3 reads CASSKDSMNTEAFF. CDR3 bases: TGTGCCAGCAGTAAGGACAGTATGAACACTGAAGCTTTCTTT.

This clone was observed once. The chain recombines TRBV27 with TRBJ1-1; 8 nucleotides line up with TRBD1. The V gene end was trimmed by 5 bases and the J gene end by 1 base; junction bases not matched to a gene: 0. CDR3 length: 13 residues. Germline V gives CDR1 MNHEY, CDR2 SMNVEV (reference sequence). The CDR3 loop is CASSTGGNTEAFF. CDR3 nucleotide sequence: TGTGCCAGCAGTACAGGGGGGAACACTGAAGCTTTCTTT.

The CDR3 nucleotides are TGTGCCAGCAGCTTGGATCCGCAAGAGACCCAGTACTTC. It translates to CASSLDPQETQYF. This chain links TRBV5-4 with TRBJ2-5; no clear D. Trimming removed 0 bases at V and 2 bases at J, with 5 bases between. Germline lookup yields CDR1 SGHNT and CDR2 YYREEE (reference sequence). CDR3 length equals 13 residues.

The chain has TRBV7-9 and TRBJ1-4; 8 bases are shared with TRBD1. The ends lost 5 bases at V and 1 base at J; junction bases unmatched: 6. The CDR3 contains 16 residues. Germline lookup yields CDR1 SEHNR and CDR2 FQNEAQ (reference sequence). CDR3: CASSKGQGRTNEKLFF. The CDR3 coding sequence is TGTGCCAGCAGCAAAGGACAGGGTAGAACTAATGAAAAACTGTTTTTT.

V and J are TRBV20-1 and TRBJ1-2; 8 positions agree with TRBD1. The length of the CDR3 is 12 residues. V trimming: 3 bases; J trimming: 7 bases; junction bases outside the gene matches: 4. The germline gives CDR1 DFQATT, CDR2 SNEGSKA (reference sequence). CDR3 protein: CSASAGGGGYTF. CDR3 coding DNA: TGCAGTGCTAGTGCAGGGGGCGGTGGCTACACCTTC.

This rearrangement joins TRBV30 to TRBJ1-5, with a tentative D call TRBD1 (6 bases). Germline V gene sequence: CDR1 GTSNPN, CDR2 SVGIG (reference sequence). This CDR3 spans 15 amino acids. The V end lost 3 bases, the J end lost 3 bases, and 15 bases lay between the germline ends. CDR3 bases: TGTGCCTGGAGAAATGTGGGGGCTCCCAATCAGCCCCAGCATTTT. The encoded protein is CAWRNVGAPNQPQHF. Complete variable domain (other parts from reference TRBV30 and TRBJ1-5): SQTIHQWPATLVQPVGSPLSLECTVEGTSNPNLYWYRQAAGRGLQLLFYSVGIGQISSEVPQNLSASRPQDRQFILSSKKLLLSDSGFYLCAWRNVGAPNQPQHFGDGTRLSIL.

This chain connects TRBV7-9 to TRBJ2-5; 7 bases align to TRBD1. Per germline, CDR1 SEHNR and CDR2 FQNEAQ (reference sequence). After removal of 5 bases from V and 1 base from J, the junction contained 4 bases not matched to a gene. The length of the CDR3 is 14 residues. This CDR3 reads CASSPGQSQETQYF. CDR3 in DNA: TGTGCCAGCAGCCCGGGACAGAGCCAAGAGACCCAGTACTTC.

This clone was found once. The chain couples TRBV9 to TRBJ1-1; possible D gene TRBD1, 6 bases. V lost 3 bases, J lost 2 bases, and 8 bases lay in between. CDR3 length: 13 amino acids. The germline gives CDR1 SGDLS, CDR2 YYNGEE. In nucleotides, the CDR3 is TGTGCCAGCAGCGGGGGGCCCAACACTGAAGCTTTCTTT. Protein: CASSGGPNTEAFF.

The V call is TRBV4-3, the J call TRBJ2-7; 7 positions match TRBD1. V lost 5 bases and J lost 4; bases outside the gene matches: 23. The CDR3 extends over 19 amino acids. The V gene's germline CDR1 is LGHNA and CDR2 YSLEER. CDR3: CASSLRGADRPSKAYEQYF. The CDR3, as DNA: TGCGCCAGCAGCTTGAGAGGTGCGGACAGGCCTTCCAAAGCATACGAGCAGTACTTC.

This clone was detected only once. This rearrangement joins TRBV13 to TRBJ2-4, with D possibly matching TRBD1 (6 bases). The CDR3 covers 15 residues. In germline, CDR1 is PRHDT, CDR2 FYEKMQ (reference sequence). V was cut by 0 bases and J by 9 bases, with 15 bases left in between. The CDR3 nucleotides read TGTGCCAGCAGCTTAGGAGGTCCTCAGGGGAGCATTCAGTACTTC. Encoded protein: CASSLGGPQGSIQYF.

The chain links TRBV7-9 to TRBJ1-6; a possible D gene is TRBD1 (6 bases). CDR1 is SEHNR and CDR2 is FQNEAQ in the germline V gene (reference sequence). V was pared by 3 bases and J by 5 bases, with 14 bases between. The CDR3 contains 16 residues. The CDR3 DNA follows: TGTGCCAGCAGCTTGGGGGCGGCAGTGGATAATTCACCCCTCCACTTT. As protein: CASSLGAAVDNSPLHF.

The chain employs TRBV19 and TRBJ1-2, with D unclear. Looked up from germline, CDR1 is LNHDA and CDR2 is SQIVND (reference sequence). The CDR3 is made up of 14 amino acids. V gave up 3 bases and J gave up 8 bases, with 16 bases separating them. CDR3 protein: CASSIAEGAGGYTF. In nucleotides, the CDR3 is TGTGCCAGTAGTATCGCGGAGGGTGCGGGCGGCTACACCTTC. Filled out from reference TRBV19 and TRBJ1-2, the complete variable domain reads DGGITQSPKYLFRKEGQNVTLSCEQNLNHDAMYWYRQDPGQGLRLIYYSQIVNDFQKGDIAEGYSVSREKKESFPLTVTSAQKNPTAFYLCASSIAEGAGGYTFGSGTRLTVV.

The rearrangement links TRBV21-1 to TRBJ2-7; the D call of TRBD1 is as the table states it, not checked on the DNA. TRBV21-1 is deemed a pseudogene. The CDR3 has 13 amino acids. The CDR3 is CASSAGQGYEQYF. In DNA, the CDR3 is TGTGCCAGCAGCGCGGGACAGGGCTACGAGCAGTACTTC.

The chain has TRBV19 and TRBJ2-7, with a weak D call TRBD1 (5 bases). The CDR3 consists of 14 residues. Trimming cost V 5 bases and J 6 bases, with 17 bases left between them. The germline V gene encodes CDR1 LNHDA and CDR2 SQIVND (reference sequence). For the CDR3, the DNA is TGTGCCAGTAGTGCCTCAACCACAGGTCCCGAGCAGTACTTC. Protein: CASSASTTGPEQYF.

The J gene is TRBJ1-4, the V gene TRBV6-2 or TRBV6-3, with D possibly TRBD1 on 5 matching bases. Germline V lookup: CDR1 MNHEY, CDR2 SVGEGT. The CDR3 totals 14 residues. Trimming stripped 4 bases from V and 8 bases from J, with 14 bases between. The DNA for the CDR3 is TGTGCCAGCAGTTGGTGGGGCCTCGGGGAAAAACTGTTTTTT. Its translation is CASSWWGLGEKLFF.

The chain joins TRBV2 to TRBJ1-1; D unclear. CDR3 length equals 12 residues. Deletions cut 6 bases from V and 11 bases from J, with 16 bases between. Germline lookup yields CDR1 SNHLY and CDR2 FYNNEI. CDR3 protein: CASSPSFAEAFF. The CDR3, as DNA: TGTGCCAGCAGCCCCTCCTTCGCGGAGGCTTTCTTT.